The T cell receptor (beta chain) described here comes from a study of metastatic and nonmetastatic thyroid tumors. TCRdb ran MiXCR on the PCR reads. The table has over 10,000 clones, under 30% seen once. Trimming removed 0 bases from V and 6 bases from J; junction bases left unmatched: 5. CDR3 length: 16 amino acids. The germline V gene encodes CDR1 LNHNV and CDR2 YYDKDF (reference sequence). Prior to thyroid surgery, none of the patients had received any treatment. This clone was seen ten or more times. The specimen was tumor tissue. The receptor was derived from a female donor with papillary thyroid cancer or a benign thyroid nodule (not recorded which). Some clones in this sample may be carry-over from other donors' samples. The chain couples TRBV15 to TRBJ2-4; 10 bases are shared with TRBD1. The CDR3 sequence is CATSRDPGQGRNIQYF. In DNA, the CDR3 is TGTGCCACCAGCAGAGACCCGGGACAGGGGAGAAACATTCAGTACTTC.